These 32 T cell receptor beta chains originate from one sample sequenced in a study of T cells in Graves' hyperthyroidism and ophthalmopathy. From RNA transcripts, TCR beta CDR3 regions were amplified. Initially, a first-round RT-PCR of the TCR CDR3 employed the HTBI primer set. MiXCR, run by TCRdb on the multiplex PCR reads, gives a single entry per CDR3 protein. The repertoire consists of about 640,000 distinct CDR3 sequences, with roughly 20% occurring once and the leading ten covering more than 30%. Sequencing was done on a sample of blood. The receptors shown here come from a man in his thirties or forties with Graves' ophthalmopathy.

The chain uses TRBV18 and TRBJ2-1, with D perhaps given as TRBD1 or TRBD2 (5 bases each). The V gene's germline CDR1 is KGHSH and CDR2 LQKENI. V shed 6 bases and J shed 9 bases, with 18 bases lying between them. The CDR3 loop spans 14 amino acids. The CDR3 reads CASSSGTLGTEQFF. The CDR3 DNA reads as TGTGCCAGCTCCTCGGGGACCCTCGGTACTGAGCAGTTCTTC. Full variable domain (missing parts from reference TRBV18 and TRBJ2-1): NAGVMQNPRHLVRRRGQEARLRCSPMKGHSHVYWYRQLPEEGLKFMVYLQKENIIDESGMPKERFSAEFPKEGPSILRIQQVVRGDSAAYFCASSSGTLGTEQFFGPGTRLTVL.

The rearrangement uses TRBV12-3 or TRBV12-4 and TRBJ1-2; 8 bases are shared with TRBD1. The CDR3 covers 15 residues. The trim removed 5 bases at V and 8 bases at J, leaving 13 bases unmatched. As DNA, the CDR3 is TGTGCCAGCAGTGACTCCGCGACAGGGGTAGACGGCTACACCTTC. This sequence encodes CASSDSATGVDGYTF.

This chain connects TRBV7-9 to TRBJ2-1, with D possibly matching TRBD2 (6 bases). Trimming took off 5 bases at V and 7 bases at J, with 18 bases between the two ends. The CDR3 is 15 amino acids. Germline CDR1 reads SEHNR; CDR2 reads FQNEAQ (reference sequence). CDR3 nucleotides: TGTGCCAGCAGCATCTCGGGACTCGGTGCGAATGAGCAGTTCTTC. Amino acids: CASSISGLGANEQFF.

The table lists this clonotype with a few counts. The rearrangement links TRBV7-2 to TRBJ2-5, with 7 bases matching TRBD2. The CDR3 is 14 amino acids. Germline V lookup: CDR1 SGHTA, CDR2 FQGNSA. J lost 6 bases, V lost 2 bases, and 6 bases had no gene match. DNA of the CDR3: TGTGCCAGCAGCTTAAACGGGAGGTCGCAGACCCAGTACTTC. Its protein product is CASSLNGRSQTQYF.

At least ten counts were recorded for this clonotype. This chain links TRBV12-3 or TRBV12-4 with TRBJ2-7; 8 positions match TRBD2. The CDR3 has 13 amino acids. J was trimmed by 4 bases and V by 8 bases; bases with no gene match: 7. The DNA for the CDR3 is TGTGCCAGCGGGGGAGCGGGAGCGTACGAGCAGTACTTC. The encoded protein is CASGGAGAYEQYF.

This chain joins TRBV25-1 and TRBJ1-1; D is uncertain. The V end was cut by 7 bases, the J end by 1 base, with 10 bases between. Germline assignment: CDR1 MGHDK and CDR2 SYGVNS. The CDR3 extends over 13 amino acids. This chain's CDR3 is CASTERGNTEAFF. The CDR3 bases are TGTGCCAGCACCGAACGGGGGAACACTGAAGCTTTCTTT. Variable domain in full (rest from reference TRBV25-1 and TRBJ1-1): EADIYQTPRYLVIGTGKKITLECSQTMGHDKMYWYQQDPGMELHLIHYSYGVNSTEKGDLSSESTVSRIRTEHFPLTLESARPSHTSQYLCASTERGNTEAFFGQGTRLTVV.

In its sample, this clonotype was seen many times. This sequence joins TRBV6-5 and TRBJ1-2, with D unclear. The CDR3 contains 13 residues. The germline gives CDR1 MNHEY, CDR2 SVGAGI. Trimming took off 4 bases at V and 1 base at J, with 7 bases between the two ends. The CDR3 reads CASSFGSNYGYTF. CDR3 nucleotide sequence: TGTGCCAGCAGTTTCGGCAGTAACTATGGCTACACCTTC.

This clonotype was counted a few times. This sequence joins TRBV10-3 and TRBJ2-1; 7 bases align to TRBD2. The trim removed 2 bases at V and 5 bases at J, leaving 6 bases unmatched. Germline V gives CDR1 ENHRY, CDR2 SYGVKD. This CDR3 contains 15 residues. The CDR3: CAISEPLAEDNEQFF. In DNA, the CDR3 is TGTGCCATCAGTGAGCCTCTAGCGGAGGACAATGAGCAGTTCTTC.

The chain combines TRBV24-1 with TRBJ2-1; TRBD1 is a possible D gene (5 bases). CDR3 length equals 14 residues. Germline values: CDR1 KGHDR, CDR2 SFDVKD. V was cut by 3 bases and J by 5 bases, with 10 bases left in between. The CDR3 DNA reads TGTGCCACCAGTGATCCTCGACAGAACAATGAGCAGTTCTTC. The encoded protein is CATSDPRQNNEQFF.

This clonotype turned up a few times. The chain recombines TRBV2 with TRBJ2-1; D possibly corresponds to TRBD2 (5 bases). The V end was cut by 10 bases, the J end by 0 bases, with 19 bases between. Germline CDR1 is SNHLY and CDR2 is FYNNEI. CDR3 length: 16 residues. CDR3 DNA sequence: TGTGCCATCGAGTGGGAGCGGTCCTCCTCCTACAATGAGCAGTTCTTC. Translation gives CAIEWERSSSYNEQFF.

A few counts support this clonotype. The genes are TRBV11-2 and TRBJ2-1, with 8 bases aligning to TRBD2. CDR1 is SGHAT, CDR2 FQNNGV, per germline. CDR3 length: 17 residues. Unmatched junction bases numbered 12, after V lost 1 base and J lost 7 bases. DNA of the CDR3: TGTGCCAGCAGCTTAGTTGCACTAGCGGAGGGGCAGAATGAGCAGTTCTTC. It is translated as CASSLVALAEGQNEQFF. Together with reference TRBV11-2 and TRBJ2-1, the CDR3 gives the full variable domain: EAGVAQSPRYKIIEKRQSVAFWCNPISGHATLYWYQQILGQGPKLLIQFQNNGVVDDSQLPKDRFSAERLKGVDSTLKIQPAKLEDSAVYLCASSLVALAEGQNEQFFGPGTRLTVL.

There are a few counts of this clonotype. The chain links TRBV5-1 to TRBJ2-3; 13 nucleotides line up with TRBD2. Germline V gene data show CDR1 as SGHRS and CDR2 as YFSETQ. This CDR3 contains 16 residues. J lost 2 bases, V lost 3 bases, and 3 bases had no gene match. The CDR3 protein is CASSWGTSGVTDTQYF. Written as DNA, the CDR3 is TGCGCCAGCAGCTGGGGGACTAGCGGGGTCACAGATACGCAGTATTTT.

The CDR3 bases are TGCGCCAGCAGCCGGCCCGGGACAGGGATCACCTACGAGCAGTACTTC. It specifies CASSRPGTGITYEQYF. This rearrangement joins TRBV5-1 to TRBJ2-7; 9 nucleotides match TRBD1. The V segment lost 4 bases and the J segment 2 bases; nucleotides outside the gene matches: 10. The CDR3 totals 16 residues. CDR1 and CDR2 (germline): SGHRS, YFSETQ.

This clonotype was seen more than once but under ten times. This chain connects TRBV5-5 to TRBJ1-1, with D unresolved. Germline CDR1 is SGHKS and CDR2 is YYEKEE (reference sequence). The CDR3 is 13 amino acids. Trimming took 0 bases from V and 3 from J, leaving 6 bases between them. CDR3 residues: CASSLDVDTEAFF. The CDR3 nucleotides are TGTGCCAGCAGCTTGGACGTAGACACTGAAGCTTTCTTT.

This rearrangement joins TRBV20-1 to TRBJ2-1, with 7 bases identical to TRBD1. CDR1 is DFQATT and CDR2 is SNEGSKA in the germline V gene (reference sequence). J was trimmed by 3 bases and V by 0 bases; bases with no gene match: 8. This CDR3 contains 16 residues. The CDR3 region is CSAREPGTALYNEQFF. Written as DNA, the CDR3 is TGCAGTGCTAGAGAACCCGGGACAGCCCTCTACAATGAGCAGTTCTTC.

This clonotype was seen more than once but under ten times. The chain joins TRBV2 to TRBJ2-5; the D gene is possibly TRBD2 (5 bases). Between the trimmed V and J ends, which lost 4 bases and 4 bases, there was a span of 10 bases. CDR3 length: 13 residues. CDR1 and CDR2 (germline): SNHLY, FYNNEI. The CDR3 region is CASSGEGRETQYF. Here the CDR3 DNA reads TGTGCCAGCAGTGGGGAAGGGAGAGAGACCCAGTACTTC.

The sample holds a few counts of this clonotype. V and J are TRBV6-2 or TRBV6-3 and TRBJ1-5; 7 bases match TRBD1. Trimming cost V 8 bases and J 2 bases; bases outside gene matches: 21. Germline V gene sequence: CDR1 MNHEY, CDR2 SVGEGT. This CDR3 comprises 19 residues. CDR3 sequence (DNA): TGTGCCAGCCGCAATGCCCGGGACAGCGATCCTATTGGCAATCAGCCCCAGCATTTT. Its protein product is CASRNARDSDPIGNQPQHF.

The CDR3 loop is CASSGTTTGSGANVLTF. The CDR3 coding sequence is TGTGCCAGCAGTGGAACAACAACGGGCTCTGGGGCCAACGTCCTGACTTTC. V gene TRBV2 combines with J gene TRBJ2-6; D gene uncertain. Trimming removed 4 bases at V and 0 bases at J, with 13 bases between. The germline V gene has CDR1 SNHLY and CDR2 FYNNEI. This CDR3 comprises 17 residues.

This chain links TRBV6-2 or TRBV6-3 with TRBJ2-3; D gene unclear. Per the germline V gene, CDR1 is MNHEY and CDR2 is SVGEGT. The CDR3 totals 15 residues. V was cut by 4 bases and J by 7 bases, with 18 bases left in between. CDR3 in amino acids: CASSSDPAAGYTQYF. The CDR3 DNA follows: TGTGCCAGCAGTTCGGATCCGGCGGCCGGCTATACGCAGTATTTT.

The sample holds a few counts of this clonotype. This rearrangement joins TRBV29-1 to TRBJ1-1, with D maybe TRBD1 (5 bases). This CDR3 comprises 12 residues. CDR1 SQVTM and CDR2 ANQGSEA come from the germline V gene. Trimming pared 7 bases from V and 1 base from J, leaving 10 bases between. The CDR3 region is CSGGQKNTEAFF. The DNA of the CDR3 is TGCAGCGGTGGACAAAAGAACACTGAAGCTTTCTTT.

The chain uses TRBV2 and TRBJ2-1; no definite D call. The CDR3 is made up of 13 amino acids. Germline CDR1 reads SNHLY; CDR2 reads FYNNEI. Between the trimmed V and J ends, which lost 4 bases and 9 bases, there was a span of 13 bases. The CDR3 is CASSAGPLREQFF. CDR3 DNA: TGTGCCAGCAGTGCCGGGCCCCTTCGTGAGCAGTTCTTC.

CDR3 bases: TGCAGTGCTAGATTCCGGGACAACCCCTACGAGCAGTACTTC. It codes for CSARFRDNPYEQYF. This chain joins TRBV20-1 and TRBJ2-7; tentative D call: TRBD1 (6 bases). This CDR3 spans 14 amino acids. CDR1 and CDR2 (germline): DFQATT, SNEGSKA (reference sequence). Trimming shortened V by 2 bases and J by 2 bases, and 13 bases separated the two germline ends.

This clonotype was counted at least ten times. The V and J genes are TRBV2 and TRBJ2-7; TRBD1 aligns across 7 bases. The trim removed 7 bases at V and 0 bases at J, leaving 9 bases unmatched. Germline V gene lookup returns CDR1 SNHLY and CDR2 FYNNEI. The CDR3 has 15 amino acids. The DNA of the CDR3 is TGTGCCAGCATTCTAACGACAGGGTTCTCCTACGAGCAGTACTTC. Translating it yields CASILTTGFSYEQYF.

This clonotype has more than one count but fewer than ten. This chain links TRBV7-9 with TRBJ1-4; TRBD1 might be the D (6 bases). Germline assignment: CDR1 SEHNR and CDR2 FQNEAQ (reference sequence). V was clipped by 5 bases and J by 3 bases, with 16 bases between them. The length of the CDR3 is 16 residues. CDR3 in amino acids: CASSPPTAGANEKLFF. CDR3 nucleotide sequence: TGTGCCAGCAGCCCACCCACGGCAGGGGCTAATGAAAAACTGTTTTTT.

This clonotype was seen at least ten times. The chain is built from TRBV12-3 or TRBV12-4 and TRBJ1-1, with 7 nucleotides matching TRBD1. This CDR3 has 12 residues. The ends lost 5 bases at V and 4 bases at J; junction bases unmatched: 1. CDR3 sequence (DNA): TGTGCCAGCAGTGACAGGGTCACTGAAGCTTTCTTT. This codes for CASSDRVTEAFF.

Written as DNA, the CDR3 is TGCAGCGTTGTCGTGCCGGGGGCCAAGAACACTGAAGCTTTCTTT. This sequence encodes CSVVVPGAKNTEAFF. The V and J genes are TRBV29-1 and TRBJ1-1; weak D call: TRBD1 (6 bases). Germline-derived CDR1 and CDR2 are SQVTM and ANQGSEA. The CDR3 has 15 residues. Trimming removed 4 bases from V and 1 base from J, with 16 bases in between.

This clonotype was found once. Since a much larger clone is just one base distant, this may be a read error. The chain recombines TRBV12-3 or TRBV12-4 with TRBJ1-5; D call uncertain. The CDR3 sequence is 17 residues long. CDR3 protein: CARSFGLGVKSNQPQHF. DNA of the CDR3: TGTGCCAGAAGTTTCGGGTTAGGAGTAAAAAGCAATCAGCCCCAGCATTTT.

The CDR3 here is CASSQSRTSGYEQYF. The CDR3 DNA reads as TGCGCCAGCAGCCAATCCCGGACTAGCGGCTACGAGCAGTACTTC. The chain couples TRBV4-1 to TRBJ2-7; TRBD2 matches at 10 bases. CDR3 size: 15 residues. Germline CDR1 reads MGHRA; CDR2 reads YSYEKL. Trimming removed 2 bases from V and 3 bases from J; junction bases left unmatched: 4.

In its sample, this clonotype was seen many times. The V gene is TRBV7-2, the J gene TRBJ1-5; maybe TRBD1 (5 bases). Trimming removed 2 bases at V and 0 bases at J, with 8 bases between. The germline CDR1 and CDR2 sequences are SGHTA and FQGNSA. CDR3 size: 15 residues. CDR3 bases: TGTGCCAGCAGCTTATCAGGGCATAGCAATCAGCCCCAGCATTTT. It yields the protein CASSLSGHSNQPQHF. The variable domain in full, completed from reference TRBV7-2 and TRBJ1-5, reads GAGVSQSPSNKVTEKGKDVELRCDPISGHTALYWYRQSLGQGLEFLIYFQGNSAPDKSGLPSDRFSAERTGGSVSTLTIQRTQQEDSAVYLCASSLSGHSNQPQHFGDGTRLSIL.

This clonotype was found many times. The chain employs TRBV9 and TRBJ2-7, with 10 bases matching TRBD1. The CDR3 has 15 residues. V lost 4 bases to trimming and J lost 5 bases; unmatched junction nucleotides: 9. CDR1 and CDR2 from the germline V gene are SGDLS and YYNGEE. The CDR3 loop reads CASSPSGQGRNEQYF. In DNA, the CDR3 is TGTGCCAGCAGCCCGTCGGGACAGGGGCGGAACGAGCAGTACTTC. Variable domain in full (rest from reference TRBV9 and TRBJ2-7): DSGVTQTPKHLITATGQRVTLRCSPRSGDLSVYWYQQSLDQGLQFLIQYYNGEERAKGNILERFSAQQFPDLHSELNLSSLELGDSALYFCASSPSGQGRNEQYFGPGTRLTVT.

This clonotype turned up a few times. The junction departs from germline at one end; a sequencing error may be responsible. The chain carries TRBV20-1 and TRBJ2-3, with D uncertain. Per germline, CDR1 DFQATT and CDR2 SNEGSKA (reference sequence). The length of the CDR3 is 11 residues. CDR3 sequence (DNA): TGCAGTGGTAGAGGCACAGATACGCAGTATTTT. Protein sequence: CSGRGTDTQYF.

This clonotype has at least ten counts. The V and J genes are TRBV28 and TRBJ1-4; D not certain. The CDR3 has 14 residues. V lost 6 bases to trimming and J lost 7 bases, with 15 bases between them. CDR1 is MDHEN and CDR2 is SYDVKM in the germline V gene. CDR3 amino acids: CASSPTRDPEKLFF. The CDR3 nucleotides are TGTGCCAGCAGCCCCACAAGAGATCCTGAAAAACTGTTTTTT. Full variable domain (missing parts from reference TRBV28 and TRBJ1-4): DVKVTQSSRYLVKRTGEKVFLECVQDMDHENMFWYRQDPGLGLRLIYFSYDVKMKEKGDIPEGYSVSREKKERFSLILESASTNQTSMYLCASSPTRDPEKLFFGSGTQLSVL.